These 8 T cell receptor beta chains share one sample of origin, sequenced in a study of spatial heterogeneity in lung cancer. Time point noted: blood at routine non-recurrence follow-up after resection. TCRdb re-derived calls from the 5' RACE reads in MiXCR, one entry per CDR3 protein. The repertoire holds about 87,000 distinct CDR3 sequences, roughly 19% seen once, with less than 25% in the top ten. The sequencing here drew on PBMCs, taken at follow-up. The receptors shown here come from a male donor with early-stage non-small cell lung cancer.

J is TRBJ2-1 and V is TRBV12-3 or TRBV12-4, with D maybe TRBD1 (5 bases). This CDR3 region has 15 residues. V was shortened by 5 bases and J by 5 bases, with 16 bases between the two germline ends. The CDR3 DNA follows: TGTGCCAGCAGTCCTATGCAGGGTCTGAACAATGAGCAGTTCTTC. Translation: CASSPMQGLNNEQFF.

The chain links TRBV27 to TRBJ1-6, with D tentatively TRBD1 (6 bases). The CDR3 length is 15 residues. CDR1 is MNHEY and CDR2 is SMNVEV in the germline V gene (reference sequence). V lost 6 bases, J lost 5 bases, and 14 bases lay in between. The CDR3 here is CASSLRRQDNSPLHF. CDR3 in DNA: TGTGCCAGCAGCCTAAGGCGACAGGATAATTCACCCCTCCACTTT.

CDR3 loop: CASSGPLDEQYF. In DNA form, the CDR3 reads TGCGCCAGCAGTGGCCCATTAGACGAGCAGTACTTC. This rearrangement joins TRBV23-1 to TRBJ2-7; D gene ambiguous. TRBV23-1 counts as an open reading frame of uncertain function. There are 12 residues in the CDR3. Deletions cut 5 bases from V and 5 bases from J, with 10 bases between.

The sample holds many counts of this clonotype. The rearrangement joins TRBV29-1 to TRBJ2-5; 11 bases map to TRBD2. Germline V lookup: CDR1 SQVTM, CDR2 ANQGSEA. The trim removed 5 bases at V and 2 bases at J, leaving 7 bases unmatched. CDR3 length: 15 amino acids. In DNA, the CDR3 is TGCAGCGTTTACGCGGCTAGCGGGGGGCAAGAGACCCAGTACTTC. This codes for CSVYAASGGQETQYF.

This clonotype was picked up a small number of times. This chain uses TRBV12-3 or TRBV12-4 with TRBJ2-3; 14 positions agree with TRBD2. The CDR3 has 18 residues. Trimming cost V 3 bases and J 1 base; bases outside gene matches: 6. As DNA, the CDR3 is TGTGCCAGCAGTTTGACCGGGACTAGCGGGAGCGGCACAGATACGCAGTATTTT. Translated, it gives CASSLTGTSGSGTDTQYF.

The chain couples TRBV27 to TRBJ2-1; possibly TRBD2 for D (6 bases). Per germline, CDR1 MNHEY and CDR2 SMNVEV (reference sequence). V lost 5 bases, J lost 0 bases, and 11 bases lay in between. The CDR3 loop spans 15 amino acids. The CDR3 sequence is CASSLTTSSYNEQFF. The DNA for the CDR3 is TGTGCCAGCAGTCTTACGACTAGCTCCTACAATGAGCAGTTCTTC.

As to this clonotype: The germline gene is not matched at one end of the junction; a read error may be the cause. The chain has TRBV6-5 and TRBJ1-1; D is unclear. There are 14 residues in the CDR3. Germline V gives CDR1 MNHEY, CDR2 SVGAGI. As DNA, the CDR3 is TGCGCCAGCAGTTACGGAGAGGTGAACACTGAAGCTTTCTTT. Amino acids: CASSYGEVNTEAFF.

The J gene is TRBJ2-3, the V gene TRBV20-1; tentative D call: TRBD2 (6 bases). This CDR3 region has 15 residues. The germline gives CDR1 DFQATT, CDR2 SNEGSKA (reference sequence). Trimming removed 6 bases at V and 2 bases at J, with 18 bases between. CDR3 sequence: CSAGKRATTTDTQYF. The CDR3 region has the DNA TGCAGTGCAGGGAAGCGGGCCACCACCACAGATACGCAGTATTTT.